The rows below give T cell receptor beta chains drawn from one sample of a study of T-cell reconstitution after alpha-beta-depleted transplantation in children. Via MiXCR, TCRdb re-called the PCR reads, giving one row per CDR3 protein. This sample carries approximately 98,000 distinct CDR3 sequences, approximately 6.6% of them seen once, and the ten largest clones take 20% to 25%. The sample here was PBMCs, mostly from graft donor cells, taken 360 days after TCRalphabeta/CD19-depleted stem cell transplant. The receptors derive from a male patient between 2 and 10 years old who had a stem cell transplant for acute lymphoblastic leukemia, so the T cells may come from the graft donor. Both conserved end residues are part of each CDR3. Fields, in order: J gene, V gene, clone size, CDR3 length, CDR3 protein. Some rows mark clone size as missing; the rest say once, few, many or name a class of expanded clone.

J gene: TRBJ2-5
V gene: TRBV20-1
clone size: many
CDR3 length: 14
CDR3 protein: CSARGGQGQETQYF

J gene: TRBJ1-5
V gene: TRBV11-2
clone size: few
CDR3 length: 14
CDR3 protein: CASSLWDSNQPQHF

J gene: TRBJ2-1
V gene: TRBV6-5
clone size: many
CDR3 length: 16
CDR3 protein: CASRPGLAVSYNEQFF

J gene: TRBJ2-7
V gene: TRBV28
clone size: many
CDR3 length: 15
CDR3 protein: CASSLSGLGVYEQYF

J gene: TRBJ2-7
V gene: TRBV9
clone size: many
CDR3 length: 15
CDR3 protein: CASSVDVTATYEQYF

J gene: TRBJ2-7
V gene: TRBV30
clone size: NA
CDR3 length: 10
CDR3 protein: CAWSLTKQYF

J gene: TRBJ2-7
V gene: TRBV10-3
clone size: many
CDR3 length: 17
CDR3 protein: CAISGLTPDRGKYEQYF

J gene: TRBJ2-7
V gene: TRBV24-1
clone size: many
CDR3 length: 15
CDR3 protein: CATSDEAEVPYEQYF

J gene: TRBJ1-2
V gene: TRBV25-1
clone size: many
CDR3 length: 16
CDR3 protein: CASSGQGEKWGYGYTF

J gene: TRBJ2-1
V gene: TRBV7-8
clone size: many
CDR3 length: 14
CDR3 protein: CASSPRSSYNEQFF

J gene: TRBJ2-2
V gene: TRBV27
clone size: few
CDR3 length: 16
CDR3 protein: CASSDSGKWNTGELFF